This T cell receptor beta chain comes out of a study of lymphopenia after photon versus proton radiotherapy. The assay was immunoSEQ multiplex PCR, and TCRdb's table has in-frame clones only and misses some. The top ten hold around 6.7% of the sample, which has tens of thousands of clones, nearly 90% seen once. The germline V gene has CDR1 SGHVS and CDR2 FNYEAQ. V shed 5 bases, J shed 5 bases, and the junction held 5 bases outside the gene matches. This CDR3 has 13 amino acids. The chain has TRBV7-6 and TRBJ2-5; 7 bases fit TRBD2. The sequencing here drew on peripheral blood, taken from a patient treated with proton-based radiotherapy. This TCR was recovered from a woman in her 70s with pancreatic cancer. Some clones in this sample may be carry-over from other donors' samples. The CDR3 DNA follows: TGTGCCAGCAGCGTCAGGGAGGGGGAGACCCAGTACTTC. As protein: CASSVREGETQYF. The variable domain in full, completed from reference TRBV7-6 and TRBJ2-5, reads GAGVSQSPRYKVTKRGQDVALRCDPISGHVSLYWYRQALGQGPEFLTYFNYEAQQDKSGLPNDRFSAERPEGSISTLTIQRTEQRDSAMYRCASSVREGETQYFGPGTRLLVL.